The T cell receptor beta chain under discussion was sequenced for a study of preoperative IRX-2 immunotherapy in early breast cancer. The CDR3 contains 17 residues. Germline lookup yields CDR1 SGHNT and CDR2 YENEEA. The V segment lost 5 bases and the J segment 0 bases; nucleotides outside the gene matches: 5. Data came from immunoSEQ multiplex PCR; TCRdb stores just in-frame clones and leaves some out. The table has roughly 3,200 clones, approximately 78% seen once. This clone is judged large. Regarding treatment: preoperative locoregional IRX-2 cytokine immunotherapy. Patients received preoperative, locoregional IRX-2 cytokine immunotherapy in a phase Ib study.

This specimen consisted of tumor tissue, obtained after IRX-2 immunotherapy. This receptor was identified in a human donor with breast cancer. The chain recombines TRBV11-3 with TRBJ2-2; 11 nucleotides line up with TRBD2. CDR3: CASSLRTSGPNTGELFF. The CDR3 nucleotides are TGTGCCAGCAGCCTACGGACTAGCGGGCCGAACACCGGGGAGCTGTTTTTT.